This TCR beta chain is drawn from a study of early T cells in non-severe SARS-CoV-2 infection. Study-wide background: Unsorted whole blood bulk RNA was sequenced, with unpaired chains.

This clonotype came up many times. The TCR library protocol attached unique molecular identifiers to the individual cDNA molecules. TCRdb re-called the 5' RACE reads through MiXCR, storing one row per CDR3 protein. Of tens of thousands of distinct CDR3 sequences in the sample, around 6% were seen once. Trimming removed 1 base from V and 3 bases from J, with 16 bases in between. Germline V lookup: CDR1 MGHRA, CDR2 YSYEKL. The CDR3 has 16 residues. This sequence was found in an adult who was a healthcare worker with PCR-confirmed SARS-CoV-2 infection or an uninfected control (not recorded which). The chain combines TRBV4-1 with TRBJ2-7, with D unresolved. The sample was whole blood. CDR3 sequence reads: CASSQVPGMGFYEQYF. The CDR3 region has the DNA TGCGCCAGCAGCCAAGTCCCTGGGATGGGCTTCTACGAGCAGTACTTC.